The 26 T cell receptor beta chains below come from one sample, sequenced in a study of cytomegalovirus exposure and HLA in healthy donors. Amplification used 60 Vbeta primers and 13 Jbeta primers. TCRdb's table, derived via immunoSEQ multiplex PCR, lists solely in-frame clones and lacks some. The sample yields some 110,000 clones, around 68% seen once. Sequencing was done on a sample of PBMCs. The receptors shown here come from a woman aged 45-60 years in good health and CMV-seropositive.

This clone came up a few times. The chain carries TRBV10-3 and TRBJ2-1; 8 nucleotides agree with TRBD2. This CDR3 spans 14 amino acids. V was clipped by 6 bases and J by 1 base; unmatched bases: 2. Germline-derived CDR1 and CDR2 are ENHRY and SYGVKD. CDR3 DNA: TGTGCCATCAGAGCGGGAGCGTCCTACAATGAGCAGTTCTTC. It codes for CAIRAGASYNEQFF.

The genes are TRBV30 and TRBJ1-2; no clear D. This CDR3 comprises 15 residues. V lost 6 bases and J lost 0, with 17 bases in between. Germline assignment: CDR1 GTSNPN and CDR2 SVGIG (reference sequence). The CDR3 sequence is CACPQHPEANYGYTF. The CDR3 region has the DNA TGTGCCTGTCCGCAACACCCCGAAGCTAACTATGGCTACACCTTC. Full variable domain (missing parts from reference TRBV30 and TRBJ1-2): SQTIHQWPATLVQPVGSPLSLECTVEGTSNPNLYWYRQAAGRGLQLLFYSVGIGQISSEVPQNLSASRPQDRQFILSSKKLLLSDSGFYLCACPQHPEANYGYTFGSGTRLTVV.

This clone has more than one count but fewer than ten. This chain links TRBV28 with TRBJ1-4, with a possible D match to TRBD1 (6 bases). The CDR3 runs 16 residues. Trimming removed 4 bases at V and 0 bases at J, with 12 bases between. Germline CDR1 reads MDHEN; CDR2 reads SYDVKM. The chain's CDR3 is CASSSEGGATNEKLFF. The CDR3 nucleotides are TGTGCCAGCAGTTCCGAGGGGGGGGCAACTAATGAAAAACTGTTTTTT.

This clone showed up just a few times. The CDR3 protein is CASSYGQGNTEAFF. The CDR3 DNA reads as TGTGCCAGCAGTTATGGACAGGGGAACACTGAAGCTTTCTTT. The chain has TRBV6-6 and TRBJ1-1; 8 bases agree with TRBD1. The CDR3 covers 14 residues. Per the germline V gene, CDR1 is MNHNY and CDR2 is SVGAGI (reference sequence). Trimming at V came to 3 bases and at J to 1 base, leaving 1 base not matched to a gene.

The chain has TRBV5-1 and TRBJ2-7; D is possibly TRBD1 (7 bases). CDR1 SGHRS and CDR2 YFSETQ come from the germline V gene. The V end lost 4 bases, the J end lost 1 base, and 18 bases lay between the germline ends. The CDR3 sequence is 16 residues long. DNA for the CDR3: TGCGCCAGCAGCCGGGGGCAGGCAGGGGGATCCTACGAGCAGTACTTC. It specifies CASSRGQAGGSYEQYF.

The chain joins TRBV27 to TRBJ2-5, with a possible D match to TRBD1 (5 bases). In germline, CDR1 is MNHEY, CDR2 SMNVEV (reference sequence). Trimming stripped 3 bases from V and 5 bases from J, with 13 bases between. This CDR3 comprises 14 residues. Here the CDR3 DNA reads TGTGCCAGCAGTTTGGGCAGGGCATCGGAGACCCAGTACTTC. Translation: CASSLGRASETQYF.

This clone was seen a few times. V is TRBV7-2 and J is TRBJ2-3; D is ambiguous. V lost 2 bases and J lost 4, with 10 bases in between. The germline V gene has CDR1 SGHTA and CDR2 FQGNSA. The CDR3 loop spans 14 amino acids. The CDR3 region has the DNA TGTGCCAGCAGCTTACTCGGTAGCTCAGATACGCAGTATTTT. Its translation is CASSLLGSSDTQYF.

The gene calls are TRBV30 and TRBJ1-2, with TRBD1 matching 8 bases. The length of the CDR3 is 14 residues. The germline V gene has CDR1 GTSNPN and CDR2 SVGIG (reference sequence). V lost 4 bases to trimming and J lost 8 bases; unmatched junction nucleotides: 12. The CDR3 is CAWNLGQGFRGYTF. CDR3 in DNA: TGTGCCTGGAATCTAGGACAGGGCTTCCGAGGCTACACCTTC.

The chain combines TRBV4-2 with TRBJ2-3; D is perhaps TRBD1 (6 bases). Germline V lookup: CDR1 LGHNA, CDR2 YNFKEQ. V was cut by 1 base and J by 2 bases, with 16 bases left in between. The CDR3 is 17 residues long. CDR3 amino acids: CASSQARQARDTDTQYF. CDR3 sequence (DNA): TGTGCCAGCAGCCAAGCGCGACAGGCCAGGGACACAGATACGCAGTATTTT.

The chain uses TRBV19 and TRBJ2-2; weak D call: TRBD1 (5 bases). V was shortened by 5 bases and J by 0 bases, with 19 bases between the two germline ends. Per the germline V gene, CDR1 is LNHDA and CDR2 is SQIVND (reference sequence). The CDR3 contains 18 residues. DNA for the CDR3: TGTGCCAGTAGTCCCCGTGGGTACAGGACCCCGAACACCGGGGAGCTGTTTTTT. Translated: CASSPRGYRTPNTGELFF.

This clone was found a few times. V gene TRBV19 combines with J gene TRBJ2-7; tentative D call: TRBD2 (5 bases). CDR3 size: 16 residues. Trimming cost V 0 bases and J 1 base, with 13 bases left between them. Germline CDR1 is LNHDA and CDR2 is SQIVND (reference sequence). The CDR3 loop is CASSIDSGIGSYEQYF. CDR3 coding DNA: TGTGCCAGTAGTATAGATTCGGGGATCGGGTCCTACGAGCAGTACTTC.

This clone was seen a few times. The chain recombines TRBV6-6 with TRBJ1-1, with 9 bases matching TRBD1. V was pared by 6 bases and J by 6 bases, with 11 bases of the junction left unmatched. Looked up from germline, CDR1 is MNHNY and CDR2 is SVGAGI (reference sequence). This CDR3 contains 15 residues. CDR3 in DNA: TGTGCCAGCAGCCACGGGACAGGGCAGGAAGCTGAAGCTTTCTTT. It encodes CASSHGTGQEAEAFF.

The chain combines TRBV25-1 with TRBJ2-2; D is ambiguous. CDR3 size: 13 residues. Germline values: CDR1 MGHDK, CDR2 SYGVNS. V was trimmed by 2 bases and J by 4 bases, leaving 5 bases between them. The CDR3 protein is CASSEVGTGELFF. The CDR3 DNA is TGTGCCAGCAGTGAAGTCGGCACCGGGGAGCTGTTTTTT.

The chain links TRBV9 to TRBJ2-3; TRBD1 matches 12 bases. V lost 4 bases to trimming and J lost 4 bases; unmatched junction nucleotides: 7. Per the germline V gene, CDR1 is SGDLS and CDR2 is YYNGEE. The CDR3 spans 16 residues. The CDR3 region has the DNA TGTGCCAGCAGCACCCAAGGGACAGGGGGCGCAGATACGCAGTATTTT. This translates into CASSTQGTGGADTQYF.

The chain carries TRBV5-4 and TRBJ2-7; 7 bases align to TRBD2. Trimming at V came to 9 bases and at J to 3 bases, leaving 9 bases not matched to a gene. Germline loops: CDR1 SGHNT, CDR2 YYREEE (reference sequence). This CDR3 has 13 amino acids. The DNA of the CDR3 is TGTGCCACCATGTGGCCGGGGGGCTACGAGCAGTACTTC. Translating gives CATMWPGGYEQYF.

This rearrangement joins TRBV10-3 to TRBJ2-4; D is perhaps TRBD2 (5 bases). The germline CDR1 and CDR2 sequences are ENHRY and SYGVKD. V was clipped by 3 bases and J by 5 bases, with 11 bases between them. The length of the CDR3 is 14 residues. The CDR3 nucleotides are TGTGCCATCAGTGACGGACTCCGGGAAAACATTCAGTACTTC. Its translation: CAISDGLRENIQYF.

The chain links TRBV2 to TRBJ2-2; 8 nucleotides agree with TRBD1. From germline, CDR1 is SNHLY and CDR2 FYNNEI. The CDR3 covers 15 residues. With V trimmed by 8 bases and J by 0 bases, 5 bases remained unmatched. The CDR3 DNA reads TGTGCCAGCCAAGGACAGGGATCGAACACCGGGGAGCTGTTTTTT. This encodes CASQGQGSNTGELFF.

This clone was recorded once. The rearrangement uses TRBV2 and TRBJ1-2; 7 nucleotides align to TRBD1. The CDR3 is 16 amino acids. CDR1 and CDR2 from the germline V gene are SNHLY and FYNNEI. With 6 bases clipped from V and 4 bases from J, the junction kept 14 bases outside the gene matches. CDR3 sequence: CASRPPGQTASYGYTF. DNA for the CDR3: TGTGCCAGCAGGCCACCGGGACAGACGGCGAGCTATGGCTACACCTTC.

The rearrangement links TRBV2 to TRBJ2-1; 8 nucleotides match TRBD2. Losses at the gene ends were 3 bases for V and 8 bases for J; bases not matched to a gene: 6. The CDR3 totals 14 residues. Germline V gives CDR1 SNHLY, CDR2 FYNNEI. CDR3 protein: CASSDSGIQDEQFF. CDR3 DNA sequence: TGTGCCAGCAGTGATAGCGGGATCCAGGATGAGCAGTTCTTC.

The chain recombines TRBV28 with TRBJ1-4; tentatively, D is TRBD1 (5 bases). There are 16 residues in the CDR3. V was pared by 1 base and J by 8 bases, with 17 bases between. The V gene's germline CDR1 is MDHEN and CDR2 SYDVKM. CDR3 coding DNA: TGTGCCAGCAGTTTATACTGGGGCCACGCAAGGGAAAAACTGTTTTTT. Protein: CASSLYWGHAREKLFF.

This clone was seen only once. Written as DNA, the CDR3 is TGCGCCAGCAGCTCGGGAGCGGGGGCCCTGACCACAGATACGCAGTATTTT. The encoded protein is CASSSGAGALTTDTQYF. The chain is built from TRBV5-1 and TRBJ2-3; 8 nucleotides match TRBD2. The CDR3 has 17 amino acids. V shed 3 bases, J shed 2 bases, and the junction held 11 bases outside the gene matches. Germline V gene lookup returns CDR1 SGHRS and CDR2 YFSETQ.

The CDR3 here is CASSLGGREETQYF. CDR3 bases: TGTGCCAGCAGCCTAGGGGGCAGAGAAGAGACCCAGTACTTC. J is TRBJ2-5 and V is TRBV28, with 7 positions matching TRBD1. The CDR3 consists of 14 residues. Germline V gene lookup returns CDR1 MDHEN and CDR2 SYDVKM. V shed 6 bases and J 3 bases; nucleotides not matched to a gene: 7.

This sequence joins TRBV21-1 and TRBJ1-1; TRBD1, the D gene given by the table, was not confirmed from the DNA. TRBV21-1 is tagged as a pseudogene. This CDR3 contains 15 residues. CDR3 in DNA: TGTGCCAGCAGCCCCCGGGACATATTGAACACTGAAGCTTTCTTT. Its translation is CASSPRDILNTEAFF.

The V and J genes are TRBV5-4 and TRBJ1-1; 7 nucleotides agree with TRBD1. The germline V gene encodes CDR1 SGHNT and CDR2 YYREEE (reference sequence). This CDR3 spans 14 amino acids. Trimming removed 4 bases from V and 1 base from J; junction bases left unmatched: 4. CDR3 loop: CASSQDRANTEAFF. DNA of the CDR3: TGTGCCAGCAGCCAAGACAGGGCGAACACTGAAGCTTTCTTT.

This chain connects TRBV2 to TRBJ1-2; maybe TRBD1 (5 bases). This CDR3 has 11 amino acids. The germline CDR1 and CDR2 sequences are SNHLY and FYNNEI. The V gene lost 7 bases and the J gene lost 7 bases, with 10 bases spanning the gap. Written as DNA, the CDR3 is TGTGCCAGCACAGGGACTGCTGGCTACACCTTC. Its protein product is CASTGTAGYTF.

The CDR3 DNA follows: TGTGCCAGCAGCTCCTTTGGAGACACAGATACGCAGTATTTT. Translation: CASSSFGDTDTQYF. The V gene is TRBV7-3, the J gene TRBJ2-3; D is unresolved. V was clipped by 4 bases and J by 2 bases, with 10 bases between them. The CDR3 contains 14 residues. In germline, CDR1 is SGHTA, CDR2 FQGTGA.